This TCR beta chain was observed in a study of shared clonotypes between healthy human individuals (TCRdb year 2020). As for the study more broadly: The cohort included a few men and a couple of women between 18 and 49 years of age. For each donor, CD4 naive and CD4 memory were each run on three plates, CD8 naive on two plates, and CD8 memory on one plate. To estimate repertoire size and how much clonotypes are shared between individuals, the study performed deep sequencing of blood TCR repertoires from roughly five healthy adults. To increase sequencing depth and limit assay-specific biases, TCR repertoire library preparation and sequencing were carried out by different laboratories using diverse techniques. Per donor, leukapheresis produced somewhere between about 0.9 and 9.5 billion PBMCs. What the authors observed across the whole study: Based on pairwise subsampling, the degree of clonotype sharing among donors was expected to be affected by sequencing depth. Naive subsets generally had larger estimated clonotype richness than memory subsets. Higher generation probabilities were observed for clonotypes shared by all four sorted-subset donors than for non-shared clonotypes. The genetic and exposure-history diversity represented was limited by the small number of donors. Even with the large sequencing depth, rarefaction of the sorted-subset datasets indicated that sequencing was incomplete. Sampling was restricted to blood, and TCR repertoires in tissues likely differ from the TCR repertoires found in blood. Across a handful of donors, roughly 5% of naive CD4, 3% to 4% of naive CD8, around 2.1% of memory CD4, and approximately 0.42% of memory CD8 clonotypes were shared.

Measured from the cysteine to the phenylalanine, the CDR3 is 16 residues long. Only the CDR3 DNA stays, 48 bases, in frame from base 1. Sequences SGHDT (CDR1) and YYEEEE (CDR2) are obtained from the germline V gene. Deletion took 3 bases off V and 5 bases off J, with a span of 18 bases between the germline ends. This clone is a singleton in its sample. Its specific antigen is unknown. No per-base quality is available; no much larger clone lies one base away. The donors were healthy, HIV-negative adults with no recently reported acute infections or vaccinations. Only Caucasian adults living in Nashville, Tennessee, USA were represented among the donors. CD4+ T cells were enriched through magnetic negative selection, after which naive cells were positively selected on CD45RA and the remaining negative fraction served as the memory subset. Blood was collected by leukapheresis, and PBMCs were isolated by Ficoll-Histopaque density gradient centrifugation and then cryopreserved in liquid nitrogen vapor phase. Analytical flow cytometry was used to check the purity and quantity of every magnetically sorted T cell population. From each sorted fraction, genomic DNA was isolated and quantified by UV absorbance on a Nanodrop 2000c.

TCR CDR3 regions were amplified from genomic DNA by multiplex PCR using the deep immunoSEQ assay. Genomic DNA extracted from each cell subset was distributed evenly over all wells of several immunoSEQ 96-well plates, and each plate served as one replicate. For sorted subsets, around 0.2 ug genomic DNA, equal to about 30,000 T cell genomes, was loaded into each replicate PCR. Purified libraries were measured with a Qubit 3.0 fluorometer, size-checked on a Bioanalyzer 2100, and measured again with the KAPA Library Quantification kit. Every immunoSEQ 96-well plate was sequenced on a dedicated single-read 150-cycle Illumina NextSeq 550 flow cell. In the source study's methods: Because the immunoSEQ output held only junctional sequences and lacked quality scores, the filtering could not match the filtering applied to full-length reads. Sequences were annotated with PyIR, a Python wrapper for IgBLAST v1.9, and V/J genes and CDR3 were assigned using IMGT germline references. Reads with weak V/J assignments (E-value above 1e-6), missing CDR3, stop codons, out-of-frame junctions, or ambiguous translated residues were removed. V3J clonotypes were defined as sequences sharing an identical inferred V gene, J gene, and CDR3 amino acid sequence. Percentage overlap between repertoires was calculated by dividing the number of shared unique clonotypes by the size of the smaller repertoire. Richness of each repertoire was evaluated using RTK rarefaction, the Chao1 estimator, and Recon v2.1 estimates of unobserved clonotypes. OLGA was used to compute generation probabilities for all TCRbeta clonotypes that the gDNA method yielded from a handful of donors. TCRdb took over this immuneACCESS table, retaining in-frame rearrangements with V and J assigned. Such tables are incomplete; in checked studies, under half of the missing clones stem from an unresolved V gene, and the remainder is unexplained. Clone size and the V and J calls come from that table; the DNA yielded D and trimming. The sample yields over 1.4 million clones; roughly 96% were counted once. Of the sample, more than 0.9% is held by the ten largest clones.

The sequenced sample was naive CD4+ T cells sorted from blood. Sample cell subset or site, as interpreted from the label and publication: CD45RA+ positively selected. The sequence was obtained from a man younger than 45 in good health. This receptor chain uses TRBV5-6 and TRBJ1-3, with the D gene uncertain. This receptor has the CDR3 CASSSMGKSDRNTIYF. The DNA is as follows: TGTGCCAGCAGCTCAATGGGCAAGTCGGATAGAAACACCATATATTTT.